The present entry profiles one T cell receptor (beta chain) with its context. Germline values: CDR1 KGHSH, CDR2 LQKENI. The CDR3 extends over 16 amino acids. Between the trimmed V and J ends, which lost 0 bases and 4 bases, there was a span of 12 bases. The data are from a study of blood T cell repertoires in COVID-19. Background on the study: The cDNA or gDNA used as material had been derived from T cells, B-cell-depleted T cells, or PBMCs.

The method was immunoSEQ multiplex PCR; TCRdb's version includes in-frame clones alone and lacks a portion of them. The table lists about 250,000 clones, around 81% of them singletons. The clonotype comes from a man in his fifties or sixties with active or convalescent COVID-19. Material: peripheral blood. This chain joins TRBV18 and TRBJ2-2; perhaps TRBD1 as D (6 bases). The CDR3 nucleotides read TGTGCCAGCTCACCACCGCAGGGGTCCGGCACCGGGGAGCTGTTTTTT. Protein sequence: CASSPPQGSGTGELFF.